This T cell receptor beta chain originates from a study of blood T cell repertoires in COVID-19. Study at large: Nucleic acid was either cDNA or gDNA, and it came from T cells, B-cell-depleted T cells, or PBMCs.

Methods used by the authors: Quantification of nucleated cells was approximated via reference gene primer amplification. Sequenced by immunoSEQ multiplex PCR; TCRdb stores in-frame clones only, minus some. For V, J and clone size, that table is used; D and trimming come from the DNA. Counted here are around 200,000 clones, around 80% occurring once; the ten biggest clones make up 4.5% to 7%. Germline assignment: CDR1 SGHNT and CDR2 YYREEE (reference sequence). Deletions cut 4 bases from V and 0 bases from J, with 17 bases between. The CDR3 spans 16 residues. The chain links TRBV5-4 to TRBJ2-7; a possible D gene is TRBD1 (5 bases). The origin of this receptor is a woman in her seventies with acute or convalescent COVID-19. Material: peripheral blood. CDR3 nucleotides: TGTGCCAGCAGCCCCCATGGGCAGGGCTCCTCCTACGAGCAGTACTTC. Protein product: CASSPHGQGSSYEQYF.